One and the same sample provided the 26 T cell receptor beta chains below, sequenced in a study of response to subunit inactivated influenza vaccine. MiXCR, applied by TCRdb to the RT-PCR reads, yields one record per CDR3 protein. The repertoire holds 250,000 to 350,000 distinct CDR3 sequences, with 20% to 25% as singletons. Sequencing was performed on PBMCs from blood, taken about 19 months after vaccination. All receptors come from a man aged 45 to 75 who received an inactivated influenza vaccine.

In this sample, this clonotype turned up many times. The chain combines TRBV12-3 or TRBV12-4 with TRBJ1-2, with D uncertain. The CDR3 is 11 amino acids. Trimming removed 2 bases from V and 7 bases from J, with 5 bases in between. The CDR3, as DNA: TGTGCCAGCAGTTTATACGTTGGCTACACCTTC. Translated: CASSLYVGYTF.

V usage is TRBV7-9 and J usage is TRBJ1-6, with D tentatively TRBD1 (6 bases). Germline CDR1 reads SEHNR; CDR2 reads FQNEAQ (reference sequence). Trimming pared 1 base from V and 9 bases from J, leaving 16 bases between. This CDR3 comprises 16 residues. The CDR3 here is CASSLVGTGSASPLHF. The CDR3 nucleotides read TGTGCCAGCAGCTTAGTCGGCACAGGGTCCGCTTCACCCCTCCACTTT.

V and J are TRBV18 and TRBJ2-3; D possibly corresponds to TRBD1 (5 bases). In germline, CDR1 is KGHSH, CDR2 LQKENI. The CDR3 runs 18 residues. V was trimmed by 8 bases and J by 1 base, leaving 25 bases between them. CDR3 sequence (DNA): TGTGCCAGCACCCGACAGCGTCAGACTTCAGTGGGCACAGATACGCAGTATTTT. Translating it yields CASTRQRQTSVGTDTQYF.

This clonotype has only a few counts. CDR3 DNA: TGCAGTGCTACCGACGGACCCTACGAGCAGTACTTC. It translates to CSATDGPYEQYF. The genes are TRBV20-1 and TRBJ2-7; no reliable D call. The CDR3 has 12 residues. Germline V gene lookup returns CDR1 DFQATT and CDR2 SNEGSKA (reference sequence). V was trimmed by 4 bases and J by 2 bases, leaving 9 bases between them.

This clonotype was picked up a small number of times. V is TRBV18 and J is TRBJ1-1; weak D call: TRBD1 (5 bases). Germline CDR1 and CDR2: KGHSH and LQKENI. The CDR3 is 16 amino acids. V was trimmed by 6 bases and J by 1 base, leaving 18 bases between them. Written as DNA, the CDR3 is TGTGCCAGCTCGTTACAGGTACCCTCTGCGAACACTGAAGCTTTCTTT. It codes for CASSLQVPSANTEAFF.

The rearrangement links TRBV7-9 to TRBJ2-7; D unclear. V was trimmed by 5 bases and J by 6 bases, leaving 8 bases between them. From germline, CDR1 is SEHNR and CDR2 FQNEAQ (reference sequence). There are 11 residues in the CDR3. The CDR3 bases are TGTGCCAGCAGCCGGGTCACCGAGCAGTACTTC. Its translation is CASSRVTEQYF. Combining the CDR3 with reference TRBV7-9 and TRBJ2-7 gives the whole variable domain DTGVSQNPRHKITKRGQNVTFRCDPISEHNRLYWYRQTLGQGPEFLTYFQNEAQLEKSRLLSDRFSAERPKGSFSTLEIQRTEQGDSAMYLCASSRVTEQYFGPGTRLTVT.

The V and J genes are TRBV12-3 or TRBV12-4 and TRBJ1-5, with 9 bases that match TRBD1. CDR3 length: 16 amino acids. V lost 5 bases, J lost 0 bases, and 5 bases stayed unmatched. CDR3 sequence reads: CASSKRTGDSNQPQHF. The CDR3 coding sequence is TGTGCCAGCAGTAAACGGACAGGGGATAGCAATCAGCCCCAGCATTTT.

The V call is TRBV6-2 or TRBV6-3, the J call TRBJ2-3; no reliable D call. V lost 7 bases to trimming and J lost 2 bases, with 16 bases between them. Germline loops: CDR1 MNHEY, CDR2 SVGEGT. The CDR3 runs to 15 residues. In nucleotides, the CDR3 is TGTGCCAGCAAGAAGAGGAGAGAACCCACAGATACGCAGTATTTT. Protein sequence: CASKKRREPTDTQYF.

This clonotype was observed a few times. The chain couples TRBV29-1 to TRBJ1-2; 7 nucleotides match TRBD1. In germline, CDR1 is SQVTM, CDR2 ANQGSEA. This CDR3 spans 10 amino acids. J gave up 10 bases and V 5 bases, and 4 bases lay outside the gene matches. CDR3 sequence: CSVQTGDYTF. The CDR3 DNA sequence: TGCAGCGTTCAAACAGGGGACTACACCTTC.

This chain links TRBV5-5 with TRBJ2-3; possibly TRBD1 or TRBD2 for D (5 bases each). The length of the CDR3 is 17 residues. Looked up from germline, CDR1 is SGHKS and CDR2 is YYEKEE (reference sequence). With 3 bases removed from V and 2 bases from J, the gap between germline ends came to 19 bases. The chain's CDR3 is CASSSFTGTDHTDTQYF. In DNA form, the CDR3 reads TGTGCCAGCAGCTCTTTCACCGGGACGGACCACACAGATACGCAGTATTTT.

The V gene is TRBV6-5, the J gene TRBJ2-7; TRBD2 aligns across 9 bases. The germline V gene encodes CDR1 MNHEY and CDR2 SVGAGI. Trimming cost V 0 bases and J 0 bases; bases outside gene matches: 0. The CDR3 consists of 15 residues. CDR3 in amino acids: CASSYSSGGSYEQYF. CDR3 bases: TGTGCCAGCAGTTACTCTAGCGGGGGCTCCTACGAGCAGTACTTC.

This clonotype was found a few times. The rearrangement uses TRBV20-1 and TRBJ2-7; no clear D gene. The germline V gene has CDR1 DFQATT and CDR2 SNEGSKA (reference sequence). The CDR3 spans 15 residues. Trimming cost V 1 base and J 2 bases, with 15 bases left between them. CDR3: CSARGGGFVPYEQYF. The CDR3 DNA sequence: TGCAGTGCTAGAGGTGGCGGTTTTGTCCCCTACGAGCAGTACTTC.

The rearrangement uses TRBV14 and TRBJ2-1; D is unresolved. Between the trimmed V and J ends, which lost 5 bases and 3 bases, there was a span of 20 bases. The germline V gene has CDR1 SGHDN and CDR2 FVKESK. CDR3 length: 17 residues. The CDR3 DNA follows: TGTGCCAGCAGCACTAAACCGGGTTTCGGGCTCTACAATGAGCAGTTCTTC. It encodes CASSTKPGFGLYNEQFF.

This clonotype occurred a few times. V gene TRBV20-1 combines with J gene TRBJ1-2, with a weak D call TRBD1 (6 bases). V lost 3 bases to trimming and J lost 1 base, with 15 bases between them. CDR1 is DFQATT and CDR2 is SNEGSKA in the germline V gene (reference sequence). The CDR3 extends over 15 amino acids. CDR3 loop: CSARGGRSCNYGYTF. CDR3 coding DNA: TGCAGTGCTAGGGGGGGGCGGTCCTGTAACTATGGCTACACCTTC.

This clonotype was detected only a few times. The J gene is TRBJ1-1, the V gene TRBV6-6; no definite D call. CDR1 and CDR2 from the germline V gene are MNHNY and SVGAGI (reference sequence). This CDR3 spans 13 amino acids. Trimming left V 1 base short and J 0 bases short, with 3 bases between. The CDR3 nucleotides are TGTGCCAGCAGTTACTTGTTGAACACTGAAGCTTTCTTT. Translation gives CASSYLLNTEAFF.

The chain recombines TRBV15 with TRBJ2-1; D is unresolved. The CDR3 extends over 14 amino acids. Germline V gene lookup returns CDR1 LNHNV and CDR2 YYDKDF (reference sequence). V lost 4 bases and J lost 2, with 9 bases in between. The CDR3 reads CATSKGSTYNEQFF. As DNA, the CDR3 is TGTGCCACCAGCAAAGGTAGCACCTACAATGAGCAGTTCTTC.

V gene TRBV19 combines with J gene TRBJ2-1, with TRBD2 as a possible D gene (6 bases). V gave up 4 bases and J gave up 0 bases, with 19 bases separating them. The germline gives CDR1 LNHDA, CDR2 SQIVND (reference sequence). The CDR3 runs 18 residues. CDR3 coding DNA: TGTGCCAGTAGTAAAGGGCTAGCGCCTTCTTCCTCCTACAATGAGCAGTTCTTC. Translating it yields CASSKGLAPSSSYNEQFF.

The rearrangement links TRBV24-1 to TRBJ1-5; D uncertain. Trimming shortened V by 3 bases and J by 6 bases, and 5 bases separated the two germline ends. Germline loops: CDR1 KGHDR, CDR2 SFDVKD. This CDR3 region has 12 residues. In DNA form, the CDR3 reads TGTGCCACCAGTGATGAGGGTCAGCCCCAGCATTTT. This translates into CATSDEGQPQHF.

The chain employs TRBV20-1 and TRBJ2-7; 7 bases map to TRBD1. The CDR3 contains 16 residues. Germline V gene lookup returns CDR1 DFQATT and CDR2 SNEGSKA (reference sequence). With V trimmed by 5 bases and J by 2 bases, 15 bases remained unmatched. The chain's CDR3 is CSAAPTGTAFTYEQYF. Written as DNA, the CDR3 is TGCAGTGCTGCCCCGACCGGGACAGCCTTCACCTACGAGCAGTACTTC.

This clonotype was counted a few times. V is TRBV5-6 and J is TRBJ1-1; no firm D call. Trimming took 3 bases from V and 0 from J, leaving 9 bases between them. From germline, CDR1 is SGHDT and CDR2 YYEEEE. The CDR3 contains 14 residues. This chain's CDR3 is CASSSPVLNTEAFF. CDR3 nucleotide sequence: TGTGCCAGCAGCTCCCCGGTTTTGAACACTGAAGCTTTCTTT.

This chain uses TRBV28 with TRBJ2-5; the match to TRBD2 covers 9 bases. Germline V CDR1 and CDR2: MDHEN, SYDVKM. The CDR3 is made up of 15 amino acids. V shed 5 bases, J shed 5 bases, and the junction held 9 bases outside the gene matches. For the CDR3, the DNA is TGTGCCAGCAGTCCCGGACTAGCGCATTACGAGACCCAGTACTTC. Translated, it gives CASSPGLAHYETQYF.

The chain employs TRBV9 and TRBJ2-3; 9 positions match TRBD2. This CDR3 region has 15 residues. Germline V CDR1 and CDR2: SGDLS, YYNGEE. V trimming: 2 bases; J trimming: 2 bases; junction bases outside the gene matches: 3. CDR3 protein: CASSVGTSTTDTQYF. The DNA of the CDR3 is TGTGCCAGCAGCGTGGGGACTAGCACCACAGATACGCAGTATTTT.

This clonotype has at least ten counts. The chain uses TRBV5-1 and TRBJ1-1; D remains ambiguous. CDR1 SGHRS and CDR2 YFSETQ come from the germline V gene. V lost 0 bases, J lost 5 bases, and 23 bases lay in between. CDR3 length equals 18 residues. The CDR3 DNA reads TGCGCCAGCAGCTTGGTGTCTCGCAGATCGTTCCGGAGGACTGAAGCTTTCTTT. It specifies CASSLVSRRSFRRTEAFF.

This clonotype was seen a handful of times. V usage is TRBV5-1 and J usage is TRBJ2-7; tentatively, D is TRBD2 (6 bases). Germline V CDR1 and CDR2: SGHRS, YFSETQ. Trimming pared 4 bases from V and 2 bases from J, leaving 10 bases between. The CDR3 has 13 residues. Here the CDR3 DNA reads TGCGCCAGCAGCGGGCGGGATACCTACGAGCAGTACTTC. Residues: CASSGRDTYEQYF.

This chain uses TRBV28 with TRBJ2-7; 11 positions match TRBD2. This CDR3 contains 15 residues. J gave up 0 bases and V 6 bases, and 4 bases lay outside the gene matches. Germline V lookup: CDR1 MDHEN, CDR2 SYDVKM. The CDR3 DNA is TGTGCCAGCAGCCCCGGGACTAGCGGCTCCTACGAGCAGTACTTC. This encodes CASSPGTSGSYEQYF.

This clonotype was detected only a few times. The chain uses TRBV24-1 and TRBJ2-3; unclear D gene. From germline, CDR1 is KGHDR and CDR2 SFDVKD. The CDR3 has 15 residues. Deletions cut 0 bases from V and 6 bases from J, with 12 bases between. CDR3 sequence reads: CATSDLPQVDDTQYF. In nucleotides, the CDR3 is TGTGCCACCAGTGATTTGCCCCAGGTAGATGATACGCAGTATTTT.